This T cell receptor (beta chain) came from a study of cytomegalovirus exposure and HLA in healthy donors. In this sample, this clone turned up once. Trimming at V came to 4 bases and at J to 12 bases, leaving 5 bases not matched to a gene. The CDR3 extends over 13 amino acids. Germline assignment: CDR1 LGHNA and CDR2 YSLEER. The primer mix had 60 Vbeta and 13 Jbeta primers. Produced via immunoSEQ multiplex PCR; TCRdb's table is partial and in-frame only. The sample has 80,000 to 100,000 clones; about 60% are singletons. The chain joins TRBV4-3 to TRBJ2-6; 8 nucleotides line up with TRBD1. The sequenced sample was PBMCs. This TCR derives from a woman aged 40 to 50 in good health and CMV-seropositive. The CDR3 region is CASSPGQGPVLTF. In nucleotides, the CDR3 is TGCGCCAGCAGCCCCGGACAGGGTCCCGTCCTGACTTTC.